Listed below are T cell receptor beta chains from one sample, sequenced in a study of regulatory T cells in long-lasting Graves disease. One entry per CDR3 protein, called by TCRdb with MiXCR from the multiplex PCR reads. This table holds about 460,000 distinct CDR3 sequences, roughly 22% found once. The sequencing here drew on peripheral blood mononuclear cells (PBMCs), taken when the disease was refractory, from a patient treated with antithyroid drugs. Receptors originate from a female donor with Graves disease. CDR3s include the opening cysteine and the closing phenylalanine or tryptophan. D genes are given only for firm matches. Clone size, where shown, is once, few, many, or a class for clones that have expanded.

d_call	clone_size	cdr3_length	v_call	j_call	cdr3_nt	cdr3_aa
TRBD2	-	15	TRBV10-3	TRBJ2-7	TGTGCCATCAGAGCCACTAGCGGGGACTCCTACGAGCAGTACTTC	CAIRATSGDSYEQYF
TRBD1	-	15	TRBV7-2	TRBJ2-3	TGTGCCAGCGGCCTCAGGGGGCGGATGACAGATACGCAGTATTTT	CASGLRGRMTDTQYF
-	many	13	TRBV30	TRBJ1-2	TGTGCCTGGACCGGCTTCACGGACGGTGGCTACACCTTC	CAWTGFTDGGYTF
TRBD2	-	14	TRBV19	TRBJ2-4	TGTGCCAGCCAACTAGGGAGGGGCAAAAACATTCAGTACTTC	CASQLGRGKNIQYF
TRBD1	few	15	TRBV6-1	TRBJ2-3	TGTGCCAGCCTCTTCCGGGACAGACTCACAGATACGCAGTATTTT	CASLFRDRLTDTQYF
-	few	13	TRBV6-1	TRBJ1-1	TGTGCCAGCAGAGCCGGACAGTACACTGAAGCTTTCTTT	CASRAGQYTEAFF
-	many	13	TRBV6-1	TRBJ1-1	TGTGCCAGCACCAAAGCACAGAACACTGAAGCTTTCTTT	CASTKAQNTEAFF
TRBD1	-	14	TRBV9	TRBJ2-1	TGTGCCAGCAGCGAGGGGACAGCAGACAATGAGCAGTTCTTC	CASSEGTADNEQFF
-	few	14	TRBV19	TRBJ2-2	TGTGCCAGTAGTCAGGTAGCCCGAACCGGGGAGCTGTTTTTT	CASSQVARTGELFF
TRBD1	many	16	TRBV28	TRBJ1-5	TGTGCCAGCAGCTCACCCGACAGGGGATTGCATCAGCCCCAGCATTTT	CASSSPDRGLHQPQHF
TRBD1	many	14	TRBV27	TRBJ2-5	TGTGCCAGCAGTTCACAGGGGGCTACAGGGACCCAGTACTTC	CASSSQGATGTQYF
TRBD1	-	17	TRBV7-2	TRBJ1-2	TGTGCCAGCAGACTTCGAGAAGACAGGGCCCTCGGCTATGGCTACACCTTC	CASRLREDRALGYGYTF
TRBD2	-	15	TRBV20-1	TRBJ2-3	TGCAGTGCAAGGACGAGCACGGGGGGGCCAGATACGCAGTATTTT	CSARTSTGGPDTQYF
-	many	14	TRBV7-2	TRBJ1-1	TGTGCCAGCAGCTTAAATGTTGCGAACACTGAAGCTTTCTTT	CASSLNVANTEAFF
-	few	15	TRBV19	TRBJ2-7	TGTGCCAGTAGTATATCCCCAGGCCGGGGCTACGAGCAGTACTTC	CASSISPGRGYEQYF
TRBD1	many	16	TRBV28	TRBJ1-2	TGTGCCAGCAGACGCGGGACAGGTATGGCGGACTATGGCTACACCTTC	CASRRGTGMADYGYTF
-	many	14	TRBV7-2	TRBJ2-2	TGTGCCAGCAGCTTAGGGCGGAACACCGGGGAGCTGTTTTTT	CASSLGRNTGELFF
-	many	13	TRBV28	TRBJ1-2	TGTGCCAGCAGTTACGGACCTTCCTATGGCTACACCTTC	CASSYGPSYGYTF
-	many	12	TRBV28	TRBJ1-5	TGTGCCAGCAGACTACCCGGTCAGCCCCAGCATTTT	CASRLPGQPQHF
-	many	13	TRBV2	TRBJ2-6	TGTGCCAGCCACGGGACACCGGCATCAAGTAGTTCTTTC	CASHGTPASSSSF
-	-	14	TRBV9	TRBJ2-5	TGTGCCAGCAGCGTTCACGGGGACCAAGAGACCCAGTACTTC	CASSVHGDQETQYF
-	few	15	TRBV27	TRBJ2-7	TGTGCCAGCAGAGCCTTTGACCCGCCCTACTACGAGCAGTACTTC	CASRAFDPPYYEQYF
-	few	15	TRBV7-8	TRBJ2-2	TGTGCCAGCAGCTTAATGCAGGAGGGGGCCGGGGAGCTGTTTTTT	CASSLMQEGAGELFF
-	many	17	TRBV6-1	TRBJ2-5	TGTGCCAGCACCTTACCCGCGGGGGACAGCGGCTGGGAGACCCAGTACTTC	CASTLPAGDSGWETQYF
TRBD1	-	15	TRBV10-3	TRBJ1-5	TGTGCCATCAGTGCTCTACAGGGGCGAAATCAGCCCCAGCATTTT	CAISALQGRNQPQHF
TRBD1	many	15	TRBV7-2	TRBJ2-7	TGTGCCAGCAGCCAGACTCCGGGACAGGGATACGAGCAGTACTTC	CASSQTPGQGYEQYF
-	many	18	TRBV7-2	TRBJ2-4	TGTGCCAGCTTAAAGGAGGGGGGCCACCTACTAGCCAAAAACATTCAGTACTTC	CASLKEGGHLLAKNIQYF
TRBD1	few	14	TRBV5-6	TRBJ1-2	TGTGCCAGCAGCCTATGGACAGGGCGGTTTGGCTACACCTTC	CASSLWTGRFGYTF
-	many	14	TRBV2	TRBJ2-7	TGTGCCAGCAGTGAATGGGCAGCCGGGCACGAGCAGTACTTC	CASSEWAAGHEQYF
TRBD1	many	14	TRBV7-2	TRBJ1-6	TGTGCCAGCAGCTTTGGACAGGGAACCTCACCCCTCCACTTT	CASSFGQGTSPLHF
TRBD1	-	16	TRBV6-1	TRBJ1-1	TGTGCCAGCAGTACTTTCCGGACAGGGGGGTCCACTGAAGCTTTCTTT	CASSTFRTGGSTEAFF
-	many	14	TRBV5-6	TRBJ1-5	TGTGCCAGCAGACGTCTCGAGGCGGCTCAGCCCCAGCATTTT	CASRRLEAAQPQHF
-	many	15	TRBV28	TRBJ1-4	TGTGCCAGCAGTTTATTGACAGGCCCTAATGAAAAACTGTTTTTT	CASSLLTGPNEKLFF
TRBD1	-	15	TRBV20-1	TRBJ1-5	TGCAGTGCTGCCCGGGACAGGGGCGTCAATCAGCCCCAGCATTTT	CSAARDRGVNQPQHF
-	-	12	TRBV20-1	TRBJ2-7	TGCAGTGCGCGGATGGGGGCCTACGAGCAGTACTTC	CSARMGAYEQYF
TRBD1	few	17	TRBV7-3	TRBJ2-2	TGTGCCAGCAGCCGCTATCTCGGACAGGGGGGCGCCGGGGAGCTGTTTTTT	CASSRYLGQGGAGELFF
-	-	14	TRBV28	TRBJ2-7	TGTGCCAGCAGCGGCCCAGGGGGGGGCTACGAGCAGTACTTC	CASSGPGGGYEQYF